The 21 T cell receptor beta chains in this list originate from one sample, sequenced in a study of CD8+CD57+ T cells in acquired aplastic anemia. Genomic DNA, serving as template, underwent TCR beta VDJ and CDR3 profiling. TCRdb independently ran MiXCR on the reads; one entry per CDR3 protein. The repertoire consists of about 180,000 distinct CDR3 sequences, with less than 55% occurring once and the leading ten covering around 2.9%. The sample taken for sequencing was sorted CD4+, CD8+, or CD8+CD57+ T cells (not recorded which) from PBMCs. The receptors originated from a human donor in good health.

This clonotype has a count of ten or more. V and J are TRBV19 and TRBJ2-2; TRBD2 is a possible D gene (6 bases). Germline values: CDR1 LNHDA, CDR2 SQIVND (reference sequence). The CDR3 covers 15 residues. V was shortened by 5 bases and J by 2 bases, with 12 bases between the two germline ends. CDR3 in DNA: TGTGCCAGTAGTCCGAGGAGGGCTAACACCGGGGAGCTGTTTTTT. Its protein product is CASSPRRANTGELFF.

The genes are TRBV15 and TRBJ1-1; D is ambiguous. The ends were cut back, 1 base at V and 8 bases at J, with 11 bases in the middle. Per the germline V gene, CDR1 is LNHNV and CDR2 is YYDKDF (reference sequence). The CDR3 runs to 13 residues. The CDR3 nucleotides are TGTGCCACCAGCAGAGTTGGAGACTCCGAAGCTTTCTTT. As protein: CATSRVGDSEAFF.

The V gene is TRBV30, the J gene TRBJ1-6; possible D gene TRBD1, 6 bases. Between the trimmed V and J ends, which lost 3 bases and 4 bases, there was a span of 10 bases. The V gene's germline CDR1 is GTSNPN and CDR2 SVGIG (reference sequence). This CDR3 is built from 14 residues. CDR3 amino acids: CAWRTGPYNSPLHF. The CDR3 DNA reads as TGTGCCTGGAGAACAGGGCCGTATAATTCACCCCTCCACTTT.

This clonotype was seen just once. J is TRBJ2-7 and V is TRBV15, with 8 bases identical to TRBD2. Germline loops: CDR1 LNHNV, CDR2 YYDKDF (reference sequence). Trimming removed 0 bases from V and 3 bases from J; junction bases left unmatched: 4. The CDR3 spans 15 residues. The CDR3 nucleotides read TGTGCCACCAGCAGAGATCGGGGGGGTAGCTACGAGCAGTACTTC. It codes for CATSRDRGGSYEQYF.

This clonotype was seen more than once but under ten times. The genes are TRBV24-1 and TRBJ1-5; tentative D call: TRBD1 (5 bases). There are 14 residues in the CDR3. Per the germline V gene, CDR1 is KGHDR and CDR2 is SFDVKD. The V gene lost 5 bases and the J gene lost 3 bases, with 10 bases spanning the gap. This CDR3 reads CATSGEGFNQPQHF. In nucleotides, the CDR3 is TGTGCCACCAGTGGCGAGGGGTTCAATCAGCCCCAGCATTTT.

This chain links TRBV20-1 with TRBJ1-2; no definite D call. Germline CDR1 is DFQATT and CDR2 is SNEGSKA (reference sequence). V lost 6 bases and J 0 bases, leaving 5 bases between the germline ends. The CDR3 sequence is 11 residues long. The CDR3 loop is CSAVTNYGYTF. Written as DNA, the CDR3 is TGCAGTGCCGTGACTAACTATGGCTACACCTTC.

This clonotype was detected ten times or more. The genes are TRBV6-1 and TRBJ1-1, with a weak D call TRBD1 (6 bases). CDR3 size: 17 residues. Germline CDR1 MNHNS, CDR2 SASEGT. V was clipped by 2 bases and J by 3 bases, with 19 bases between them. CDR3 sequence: CASSEFKALRQDTEAFF. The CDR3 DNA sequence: TGTGCCAGCAGTGAATTTAAAGCATTAAGACAGGACACTGAAGCTTTCTTT.

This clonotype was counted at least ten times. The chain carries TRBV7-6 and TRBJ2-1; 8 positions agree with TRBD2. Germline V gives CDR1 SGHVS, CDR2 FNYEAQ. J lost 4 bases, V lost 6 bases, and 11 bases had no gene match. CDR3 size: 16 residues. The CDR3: CASSPGAGGGYNEQFF. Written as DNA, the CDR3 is TGTGCCAGCAGTCCAGGGGCGGGCGGGGGGTACAATGAGCAGTTCTTC.

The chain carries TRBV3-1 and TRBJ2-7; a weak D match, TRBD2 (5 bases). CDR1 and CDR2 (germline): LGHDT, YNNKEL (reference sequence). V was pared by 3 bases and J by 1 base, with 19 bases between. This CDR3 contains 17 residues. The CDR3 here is CASSQGRGRFGSYEQYF. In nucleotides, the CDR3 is TGTGCCAGCAGCCAGGGTCGGGGAAGGTTTGGTTCCTACGAGCAGTACTTC.

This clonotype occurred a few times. CDR3 DNA: TGCAGCGTCAAGGGGGACGACCCCTATTTTTACGAGCAGTACTTC. It codes for CSVKGDDPYFYEQYF. The chain joins TRBV29-1 to TRBJ2-7; perhaps TRBD1 as D (6 bases). Germline V gene data show CDR1 as SQVTM and CDR2 as ANQGSEA. V dropped 6 bases and J dropped 4 bases, with 22 bases sitting between them. The CDR3 is 15 residues long.

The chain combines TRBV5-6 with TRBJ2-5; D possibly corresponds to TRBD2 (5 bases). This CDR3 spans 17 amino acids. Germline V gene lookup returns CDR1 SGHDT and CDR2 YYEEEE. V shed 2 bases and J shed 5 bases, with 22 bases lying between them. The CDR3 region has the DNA TGTGCCAGCAGCTTAGGTATATCAGCGGAAATTCATGAGACCCAGTACTTC. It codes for CASSLGISAEIHETQYF.

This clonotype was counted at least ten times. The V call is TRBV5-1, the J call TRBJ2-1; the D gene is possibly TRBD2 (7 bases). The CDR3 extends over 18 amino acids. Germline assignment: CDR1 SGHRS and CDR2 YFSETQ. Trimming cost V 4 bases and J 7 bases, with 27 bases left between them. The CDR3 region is CASSPARGGGSIGNEQFF. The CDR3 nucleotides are TGCGCCAGCAGCCCCGCTAGGGGGGGCGGGAGTATCGGTAATGAGCAGTTCTTC.

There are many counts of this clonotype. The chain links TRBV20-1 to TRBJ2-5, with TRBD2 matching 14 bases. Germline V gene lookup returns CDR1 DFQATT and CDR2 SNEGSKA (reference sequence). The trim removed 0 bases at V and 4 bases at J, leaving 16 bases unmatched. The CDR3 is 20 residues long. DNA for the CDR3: TGCAGTGCTAGAGATATTGTTTTGCGACTAGCGGGAGGGTATTTAGAGACCCAGTACTTC. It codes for CSARDIVLRLAGGYLETQYF.

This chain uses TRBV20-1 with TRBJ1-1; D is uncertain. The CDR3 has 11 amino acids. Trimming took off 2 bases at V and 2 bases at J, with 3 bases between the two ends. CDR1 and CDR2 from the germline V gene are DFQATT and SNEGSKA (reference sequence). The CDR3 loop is CSARSNTEAFF. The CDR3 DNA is TGCAGTGCTAGATCTAACACTGAAGCTTTCTTT.

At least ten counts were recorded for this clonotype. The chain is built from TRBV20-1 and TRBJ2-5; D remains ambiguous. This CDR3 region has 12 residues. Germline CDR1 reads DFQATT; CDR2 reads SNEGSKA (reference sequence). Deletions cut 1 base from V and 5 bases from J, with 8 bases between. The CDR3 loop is CSARVDGETQYF. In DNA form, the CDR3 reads TGCAGTGCTAGAGTTGACGGGGAGACCCAGTACTTC.

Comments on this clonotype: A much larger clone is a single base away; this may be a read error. CDR3: CAGSTGRVQPQHF. Written as DNA, the CDR3 is TGTGCCGGTAGTACCGGCCGGGTACAGCCCCAGCATTTT. The genes are TRBV19 and TRBJ1-5; D gene ambiguous. The CDR3 consists of 13 residues. The V gene's germline CDR1 is LNHDA and CDR2 SQIVND (reference sequence).

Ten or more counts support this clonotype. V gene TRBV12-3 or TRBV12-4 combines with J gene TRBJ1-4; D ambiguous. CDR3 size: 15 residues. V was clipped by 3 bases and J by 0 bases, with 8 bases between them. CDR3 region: CASSLGQTTNEKLFF. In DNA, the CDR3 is TGTGCCAGCAGTTTGGGTCAGACAACTAATGAAAAACTGTTTTTT.

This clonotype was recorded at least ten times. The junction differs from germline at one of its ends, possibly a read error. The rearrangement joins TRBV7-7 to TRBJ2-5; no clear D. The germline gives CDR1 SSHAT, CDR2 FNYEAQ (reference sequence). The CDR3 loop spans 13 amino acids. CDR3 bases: TGTGCTAGCAGCTTACTGGGTTCGAAGACCCAGTACTTC. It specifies CASSLLGSKTQYF. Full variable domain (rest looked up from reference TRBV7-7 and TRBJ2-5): GAGVSQSPRYKVTKRGQDVTLRCDPISSHATLYWYQQALGQGPEFLTYFNYEAQPDKSGLPSDRFSAERPEGSISTLTIQRTEQRDSAMYRCASSLLGSKTQYFGPGTRLLVL.

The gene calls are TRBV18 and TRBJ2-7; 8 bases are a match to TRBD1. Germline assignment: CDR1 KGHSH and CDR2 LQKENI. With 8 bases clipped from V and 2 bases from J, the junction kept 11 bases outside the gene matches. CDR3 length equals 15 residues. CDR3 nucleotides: TGTGCCAGCGCAACCGGGACAGGCTCTCCCTACGAGCAGTACTTC. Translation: CASATGTGSPYEQYF.

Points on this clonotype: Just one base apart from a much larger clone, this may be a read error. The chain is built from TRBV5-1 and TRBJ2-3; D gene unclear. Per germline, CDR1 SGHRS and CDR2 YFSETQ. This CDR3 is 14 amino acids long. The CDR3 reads CASSLEVITDAQYF. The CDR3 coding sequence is TGCGCCAGCAGCTTGGAGGTTATCACAGATGCGCAGTATTTT.

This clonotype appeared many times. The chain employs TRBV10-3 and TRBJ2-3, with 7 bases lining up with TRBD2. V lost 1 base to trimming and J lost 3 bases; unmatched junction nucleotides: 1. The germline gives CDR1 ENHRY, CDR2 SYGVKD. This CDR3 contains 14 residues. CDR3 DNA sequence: TGTGCCATCAGTGAGTGGACTAGTACAGATACGCAGTATTTT. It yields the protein CAISEWTSTDTQYF.